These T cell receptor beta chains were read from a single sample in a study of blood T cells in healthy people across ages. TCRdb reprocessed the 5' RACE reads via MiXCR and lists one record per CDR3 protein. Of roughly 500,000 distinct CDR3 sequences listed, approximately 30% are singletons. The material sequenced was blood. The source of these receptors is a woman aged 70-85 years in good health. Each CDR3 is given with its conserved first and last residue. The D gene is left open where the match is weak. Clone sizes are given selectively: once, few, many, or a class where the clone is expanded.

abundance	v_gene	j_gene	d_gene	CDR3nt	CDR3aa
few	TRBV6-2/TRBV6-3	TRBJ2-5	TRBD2	TGTGCCAGGACCCAGGAAGCGGGGAAAAGAGAGACCCAGTACTTC	CARTQEAGKRETQYF
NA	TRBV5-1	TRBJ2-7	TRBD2	TGCGCCAGCAGCTTGAGACTAGCGGGGACCATCGGGACCTCCTACGAGCAGTACTTC	CASSLRLAGTIGTSYEQYF
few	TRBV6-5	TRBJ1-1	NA	TGTGCCAGCAGTTACTCGCACGCGGACACTGAAGCTTTCTTT	CASSYSHADTEAFF
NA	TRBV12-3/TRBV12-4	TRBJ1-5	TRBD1	TGTGCCAGCAGTTCGGACAGGGCCCGGCAGCCCCAGCATTTT	CASSSDRARQPQHF
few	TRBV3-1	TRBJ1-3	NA	TGTGCCAGCAGCCAATCGTTGACCATATATTTT	CASSQSLTIYF
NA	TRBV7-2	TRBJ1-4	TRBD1	TGTGCCAGCAGCTTAGTGGGACAGTATAATGAAAAACTGTTTTTT	CASSLVGQYNEKLFF
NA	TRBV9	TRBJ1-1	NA	TGTGCCAGCAGCGGAAGCCCCGGGGGGGTGACTGAAGCTTTCTTT	CASSGSPGGVTEAFF
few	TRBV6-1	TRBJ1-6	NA	TGTGCCAGCAGTGAAGCGATTGCCGAGAGGATCCTCCACTTT	CASSEAIAERILHF
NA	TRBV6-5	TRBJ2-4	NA	TGTGCCAGCACCATGAGGGGAGGAGGCATTCAGTACTTC	CASTMRGGGIQYF
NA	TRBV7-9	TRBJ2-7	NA	TGTGCCAGCAGCCCCCCCATGGTCCTCCGCTCCTACGAGCAGTACTTC	CASSPPMVLRSYEQYF
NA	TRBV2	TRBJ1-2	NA	TGTGCCAGCAGTCCAAATGTAGAATCCTATGGCTACACCTTC	CASSPNVESYGYTF
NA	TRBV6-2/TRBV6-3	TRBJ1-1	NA	TGTGCCAGCACCCTTGGACAGCCGAACACTGAAGCTTTCTTT	CASTLGQPNTEAFF
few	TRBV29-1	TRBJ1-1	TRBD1	TGCAGCGTAACAGGGACAGGGGGATTCGGAGCTTTCTTT	CSVTGTGGFGAFF
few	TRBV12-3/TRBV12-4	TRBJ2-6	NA	TGTGCCAGCAGGCGCGACAGTACTGGGGCCAACGTCCTGACTTTC	CASRRDSTGANVLTF
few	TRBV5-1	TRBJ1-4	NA	TGCGCCAGCAGCTTGGACAGCCTTAATGAAAAACTGTTTTTT	CASSLDSLNEKLFF
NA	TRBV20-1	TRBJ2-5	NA	TGCAGTGCGAACCTGATAGGACAGACCCAAGAGACCCAGTACTTC	CSANLIGQTQETQYF
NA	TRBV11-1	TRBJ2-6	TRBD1	TGTGCCAGCAGCCCGGGACAGGGATCCTCTGGGGCCAACGTCCTGACTTTC	CASSPGQGSSGANVLTF
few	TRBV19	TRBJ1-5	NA	TGTGCCAGTAGTATTTCAGAGAGCAATCAGCCCCAGCATTTT	CASSISESNQPQHF
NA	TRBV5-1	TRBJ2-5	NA	TGCGCCAGCAGCTTGGTTGCGGGGAGACAAGAGACCCAGTACTTC	CASSLVAGRQETQYF
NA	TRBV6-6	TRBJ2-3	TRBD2	TGTGCCAGCAACCTAGCGGGGACTAACACAGATACGCAGTATTTT	CASNLAGTNTDTQYF
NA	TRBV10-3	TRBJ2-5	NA	TGTGCCATCAGTGAGTCGTCGGCACGGGAGACCCAGTACTTC	CAISESSARETQYF